Sequencing of this T cell receptor (beta chain) was carried out in a study of blood T cell repertoires in COVID-19. V shed 5 bases, J shed 1 base, and the junction held 9 bases outside the gene matches. The germline V gene has CDR1 LGHNT and CDR2 FRNRAP. The CDR3 loop spans 16 amino acids. Per the original data handling: Reference gene primers were amplified, and this amplification served to estimate nucleated cell counts. Repertoires were generated with immunoSEQ multiplex PCR, while TCRdb's copy carries only in-frame clones and drops some. V, J and clone size reflect that table, while D and trimming were determined from the DNA. Counted here are a few hundred thousand clones, roughly 85% occurring once; the ten biggest clones make up about 17%. All recovered Cohort 3 donors got two negative PCRs, got clearance, or saw symptom resolution.

Input material: PBMCs or T cells enriched from blood (not recorded which). The clonotype originates from a man between 40 and 49 years old who had recovered from COVID-19. This chain links TRBV12-5 with TRBJ1-1; TRBD1 matches 8 bases. The CDR3 region has the DNA TGTGCTAGTGGTCCGGGGACAGGCCTTAGGAACACTGAAGCTTTCTTT. Its protein is CASGPGTGLRNTEAFF.